The rows below give T cell receptor beta chains drawn from one sample of a study of cytomegalovirus exposure and HLA in healthy donors. Assay: immunoSEQ multiplex PCR; the TCRdb copy retains only in-frame clones and omits some. This table has around 160,000 clones, roughly 70% appearing once. Sequenced input: PBMCs. These receptors were obtained from a woman between 35 and 50 years old in good health and CMV-seropositive. Each CDR3 is given with its conserved first and last residue. D genes are given only for firm matches. Clone size is given for some rows only: seen once, a few or many times, or a class if the clone is expanded.

V	D	J	length	size	DNA	CDR3
TRBV6-1	TRBD1	TRBJ1-2	12	-	TGTGCCACCCGGACAGGGGCCGATGGCTACACCTTC	CATRTGADGYTF
TRBV2	-	TRBJ2-1	13	few	TGTGCCAGCAGTTCCGCGGCTTACAATGAGCAGTTCTTC	CASSSAAYNEQFF
TRBV29-1	-	TRBJ2-1	12	-	TGCAGCGTGGAAGACAGGGAGGATGAGCAGTTCTTC	CSVEDREDEQFF
TRBV2	TRBD1	TRBJ2-7	11	-	TGTGCCAGCACCGACAGGGTCGAGCAGTACTTC	CASTDRVEQYF
TRBV7-9	-	TRBJ1-1	14	-	TGTGCCAGCAGCTTAAGGGAGGCCAACACTGAAGCTTTCTTT	CASSLREANTEAFF
TRBV19	TRBD1	TRBJ2-5	16	-	TGTGCCAGTAAGGTCAGGGGACAGGGGTCGGGGGAGACCCAGTACTTC	CASKVRGQGSGETQYF
TRBV25-1	-	TRBJ1-6	16	-	TGTGCCAGCAGTGAATATCAGGGCATGGGGTATTCACCCCTCAACTTT	CASSEYQGMGYSPLNF
TRBV28	-	TRBJ2-3	14	-	TGTGCCAGCAGTTCCCCCGCGGGGATCAATACGCAGTATTTT	CASSSPAGINTQYF
TRBV4-2	TRBD1	TRBJ1-2	17	-	TGTGCCAGCAGCCAACCGGGACAGGGAAACAAGGACTATGGCTACACCTTC	CASSQPGQGNKDYGYTF
TRBV7-9	-	TRBJ2-1	13	-	TGTGCCAGCAGCCCTTGGACAACCAATGAGCAGTTCTTC	CASSPWTTNEQFF
TRBV4-3	TRBD1	TRBJ2-1	16	-	TGCGCCAGCAGCCAATCTGAACAGGGGGCCTACAATGAGCAGTTCTTC	CASSQSEQGAYNEQFF
TRBV19	-	TRBJ1-4	11	-	TGTGCCAGGCTCAGACTCGAAAAACTGTTTTTT	CARLRLEKLFF
TRBV5-8	TRBD2	TRBJ2-3	16	-	TGTGCCAGCAGCTACGAGCGGGGGAGGAGCACAGATACGCAGTATTTT	CASSYERGRSTDTQYF
TRBV4-3	-	TRBJ1-3	15	-	TGCGCCAGCAGTCCAGGGGTGGGCTCTGGAAACACCATATATTTT	CASSPGVGSGNTIYF
TRBV6-7	TRBD1	TRBJ1-4	16	-	TGTGCCAGCATCGGGGCAGGGGGAGGTGGAAATGAAAAACTGTTTTTT	CASIGAGGGGNEKLFF
TRBV7-9	-	TRBJ1-2	12	-	TGTGCCAGCAGCTTAGCCAGGGGTGGCTACACCTTC	CASSLARGGYTF
TRBV28	-	TRBJ1-4	14	few	TGTGCCAGCAACCCGGGGGTAGCTAATGAAAAACTGTTTTTT	CASNPGVANEKLFF
TRBV7-2	TRBD2	TRBJ2-5	15	-	TGTGCCAGCAGCTTAGTCCTAGCGGGGGGAGAGACCCAGTACTTC	CASSLVLAGGETQYF
TRBV5-4	TRBD1	TRBJ2-2	18	-	TGTGCCAGCAGCCAAACAGGGGGCGCTTTTATCCAGGCCGGGGAGCTGTTTTTT	CASSQTGGAFIQAGELFF
TRBV9	TRBD2	TRBJ2-3	19	-	TGTGCCAGCAGCGTAGGCCTAGCGGGGGGGCTAGGTGGGACAGATACGCAGTATTTT	CASSVGLAGGLGGTDTQYF
TRBV18	-	TRBJ1-2	18	-	TGTGCCAGCTCACCACAGATAGGACTAGCAACCGATAACTATGGCTACACCTTC	CASSPQIGLATDNYGYTF
TRBV11-3	TRBD2	TRBJ2-3	15	-	TGTGCCAGCAGCCCACTAGCGGGAGTACCAGATACGCAGTATTTT	CASSPLAGVPDTQYF
TRBV7-2	-	TRBJ2-1	13	once	TGTGCCAGCAGCCCGACAGGTTACAATGAGCAGTTCTTC	CASSPTGYNEQFF
TRBV6-6	-	TRBJ1-2	14	-	TGTGCCAGCAGTTTTCCAGGGGAGGGAACAGGCTACCCCTTC	CASSFPGEGTGYPF
TRBV11-2	-	TRBJ1-2	15	-	TGTGCCAGCAGTCGAAACAGGGACCGGGGCTATGGCTACACCTTC	CASSRNRDRGYGYTF
TRBV4-3	-	TRBJ2-1	16	-	TGCGCCAGCAGCCAAGACCGCCGGGACTGGACAGGAGAGCAGTTCTTC	CASSQDRRDWTGEQFF
TRBV5-1	-	TRBJ2-3	14	-	TGCGCCAGCAGCTTTACTGCGGGCACAGATACGCAGTATTTT	CASSFTAGTDTQYF
TRBV28	-	TRBJ2-7	12	-	TGTGCCAGCAGGGGGCTACTCCACGAGCAGTACTTC	CASRGLLHEQYF
TRBV5-1	TRBD1	TRBJ1-4	15	few	TGCGCCAGCAGCTTTGTAGAGGGGGCACAGGAAAAACTGTTTTTT	CASSFVEGAQEKLFF
TRBV7-7	TRBD1	TRBJ2-5	16	-	TGTGCTAGCAGCCTCGACGGGACAGGGGGCCGAGAGACCCAGTACTTC	CASSLDGTGGRETQYF
TRBV19	-	TRBJ2-5	14	-	TGTGCCAGTTCCGGGACTCCAGTTGTGGGGACCCAGTACTTC	CASSGTPVVGTQYF
TRBV6-4	-	TRBJ2-1	19	-	TGTGCCAGCAATACCGGGACATTCTCCGACCCTGAAACAATCGATGAGCAGTTCTTC	CASNTGTFSDPETIDEQFF
TRBV6-5	TRBD1	TRBJ1-3	14	-	TGTGCCAGCAGGGGGGACAGGGTTGGAAACACCATATATTTT	CASRGDRVGNTIYF
TRBV4-3	TRBD1	TRBJ1-1	14	few	TGCGCCAGCAGCCTCGGACAGGGGAACACTGAAGCTTTCTTT	CASSLGQGNTEAFF
TRBV10-3	TRBD1	TRBJ1-2	15	once	TGTGCCATCAGTGAGTCGACAGGGGGTGGGTATGGCTACACCTTC	CAISESTGGGYGYTF
TRBV7-2	TRBD2	TRBJ2-3	18	-	TGTGCCAGCAGCTTAGCGCTAATGAGGACTAGCGGCACAGATACGCAGTATTTT	CASSLALMRTSGTDTQYF
TRBV7-9	TRBD1	TRBJ1-5	15	-	TGTGCCAGCAGCTTAGACAGGGGGATGAATCAGCCCCAGCATTTT	CASSLDRGMNQPQHF
TRBV7-9	-	TRBJ2-3	14	-	TGTGCCAGCAGCCTGACTAGTCGGACAGATACGCAGTATTTT	CASSLTSRTDTQYF
TRBV2	-	TRBJ2-2	15	once	TGTGCCAGCAGTGGGTCCGGGACACCCACCGGGGAGCTGTTTTTT	CASSGSGTPTGELFF
TRBV9	-	TRBJ1-1	14	-	TGTGCCAGCAGCGCCGACAGCTATTACACTGAAGCTTTCTTT	CASSADSYYTEAFF
TRBV18	TRBD2	TRBJ2-4	20	few	TGTGCCAGCTCACCCAAGACAGGGCGCGCCTTAGCGGGAGGGCAGCACATTCAGTACTTC	CASSPKTGRALAGGQHIQYF
TRBV9	-	TRBJ2-1	13	once	TGTGCCAGCAGCGTAGCCCCTAACAATGAGCAGTTCTTC	CASSVAPNNEQFF
TRBV20-1	-	TRBJ2-3	11	few	TGCAGTGCCAGAACGGGGGATACGCAGTATTTT	CSARTGDTQYF
TRBV9	TRBD1	TRBJ2-5	14	-	TGTGCCAGCAGCGCGGGACAGAACCAAGAGACCCAGTACTTC	CASSAGQNQETQYF
TRBV7-2	-	TRBJ1-4	15	-	TGTGCCAGCAGCTTAGTGACAGCAACTAATGAAAAACTGTTTTTT	CASSLVTATNEKLFF
TRBV19	TRBD1	TRBJ1-4	15	-	TGTGCCAGTAGTGTCTGGGACAGGGGAGATGAAAAACTGTTTTTT	CASSVWDRGDEKLFF
TRBV4-3	TRBD2	TRBJ2-5	16	once	TGCGCCAGCAGCCGAGGTAATAGCGGGGGGCCGGAGACCCAGTACTTC	CASSRGNSGGPETQYF
TRBV10-3	-	TRBJ2-7	15	few	TGTGCCATCAGTGTAGGGGCAAGGAGCTCCTACGAGCAGTACTTC	CAISVGARSSYEQYF
TRBV9	TRBD1	TRBJ1-1	16	-	TGTGCCAGCAGCCCCAGAGGGGACAGGGAACTACTTGAAGCTTTCTTT	CASSPRGDRELLEAFF
TRBV28	-	TRBJ1-1	13	-	TGTGCCAGCAGTTTAGTCAGAAACAGTGAAGCTTTCTTT	CASSLVRNSEAFF
TRBV7-9	-	TRBJ1-4	16	-	TGTTCCAGCAGCTTACCACAGGGCATCGAAAATGAAAAACTGTTTTTT	CSSSLPQGIENEKLFF
TRBV19	TRBD1	TRBJ2-1	11	few	TGTGCCAGTGCAGGGGGCAATGAGCAGTTCTTC	CASAGGNEQFF
TRBV5-4	-	TRBJ1-2	14	few	TGTGCCAGCAGCTTGGAGGGAGCGGCGTATGGCTACACCTTC	CASSLEGAAYGYTF
TRBV4-1	TRBD2	TRBJ2-5	15	-	TGCGCCAGCAGCCAGAGTAGCGGGAGCCAAGAGACCCAGTACTTC	CASSQSSGSQETQYF
TRBV4-3	TRBD1	TRBJ2-2	22	-	TGCGCCAGCAGCCAAGATATAGGGGTGGCAGGGGGCATACTGGGGAACACCGGGGAGCTGTTTTTT	CASSQDIGVAGGILGNTGELFF
TRBV7-2	TRBD1	TRBJ2-7	15	-	TGTGCCAGCAGCTACCTCCAGGGGGCGTACTACGAGCAGTACTTC	CASSYLQGAYYEQYF
TRBV27	TRBD1	TRBJ1-1	13	-	TGTGCCAGCAGCCTGACAGGGGTAACTGAAGCTTTCTTT	CASSLTGVTEAFF
TRBV5-4	-	TRBJ1-1	16	few	TGTGCCAGCAGCTTGGGATCCCCCGGGTTCAACACTGAAGCTTTCTTT	CASSLGSPGFNTEAFF
TRBV5-5	-	TRBJ2-1	15	-	TGTGCCAGCAGCTTGGGCTCTGGCTACCGGGGGGAGCAGTTCTTC	CASSLGSGYRGEQFF